The 20 T cell receptor beta chains presented below share a single source sample, sequenced in a study of blood T cell repertoires in COVID-19. Libraries were prepared by immunoSEQ multiplex PCR; TCRdb keeps only in-frame clonotypes and omits some of them. Seen here are about 36,000 clones, approximately 80% observed once, and the top ten hold about 2.1%. The source material was peripheral blood. All receptors come from a man aged 60-69 years with active COVID-19.

The CDR3 protein is CASSIAGTSYNEQFF. DNA of the CDR3: TGTGCCAGCAGCATAGCGGGGACATCCTACAATGAGCAGTTCTTC. V usage is TRBV9 and J usage is TRBJ2-1; 8 bases line up with TRBD2. Germline V gene sequence: CDR1 SGDLS, CDR2 YYNGEE. The CDR3 has 15 residues. With 4 bases clipped from V and 1 base from J, the junction kept 4 bases outside the gene matches.

The chain combines TRBV9 with TRBJ1-4; TRBD1 matches at 7 bases. Trimming removed 3 bases from V and 7 bases from J; junction bases left unmatched: 6. From germline, CDR1 is SGDLS and CDR2 YYNGEE. The CDR3 runs to 14 residues. DNA of the CDR3: TGTGCCAGCAGCGAGACAGGGCACGGTGAAAAACTGTTTTTT. Translation: CASSETGHGEKLFF.

The genes are TRBV2 and TRBJ1-5, with TRBD1 as a possible D gene (5 bases). In germline, CDR1 is SNHLY, CDR2 FYNNEI. This CDR3 is 14 amino acids long. V was shortened by 7 bases and J by 4 bases, with 14 bases between the two germline ends. Here the CDR3 reads CASMGRQGNQPQHF. DNA of the CDR3: TGTGCCAGCATGGGGAGGCAGGGAAATCAGCCCCAGCATTTT.

This clone was seen only a few times. The rearrangement links TRBV6-6 to TRBJ1-1, with 7 bases lining up with TRBD1. The CDR3 covers 14 residues. Germline-derived CDR1 and CDR2 are MNHNY and SVGAGI (reference sequence). The trim removed 3 bases at V and 3 bases at J, leaving 4 bases unmatched. The CDR3 bases are TGTGCCAGCAGTTATCCGGACAGGCACACTGAAGCTTTCTTT. Protein: CASSYPDRHTEAFF.

The chain couples TRBV4-1 to TRBJ1-4, with 7 nucleotides matching TRBD1. Germline trimming cut 2 bases from V and 7 bases from J; bases unmatched to any gene: 16. CDR3 length: 18 amino acids. Germline values: CDR1 MGHRA, CDR2 YSYEKL. The CDR3 sequence: CASSQKPSGGGALEKLFF. DNA of the CDR3: TGCGCCAGCAGCCAAAAGCCCTCAGGGGGTGGAGCCCTTGAAAAACTGTTTTTT.

The genes are TRBV7-8 and TRBJ1-3; D remains unclear. The CDR3 has 14 amino acids. CDR1 and CDR2 (germline): SGHVS, FQNEAQ. The V end was cut by 5 bases, the J end by 0 bases, with 8 bases between. The CDR3 DNA follows: TGTGCCAGCAGCCACCGCGGCTCTGGAAACACCATATATTTT. It translates to CASSHRGSGNTIYF.

The J gene is TRBJ1-2, the V gene TRBV4-3, with 10 positions matching TRBD1. This CDR3 is built from 16 residues. Germline V gene data show CDR1 as LGHNA and CDR2 as YSLEER. V was clipped by 4 bases and J by 5 bases; unmatched bases: 10. The CDR3 nucleotides read TGCGCCAGCAGCCCCGACTTGACAGGGGGCGGGTATGGCTACACCTTC. Translating it yields CASSPDLTGGGYGYTF.

The chain recombines TRBV30 with TRBJ1-5; 9 bases are a match to TRBD1. Germline CDR1 GTSNPN, CDR2 SVGIG (reference sequence). The CDR3 consists of 16 residues. Germline trimming cut 4 bases from V and 2 bases from J; bases unmatched to any gene: 9. The CDR3 here is CAWTKPGDRGNQPQHF. CDR3 DNA: TGTGCCTGGACCAAACCCGGGGACAGGGGCAATCAGCCCCAGCATTTT.

J is TRBJ2-5 and V is TRBV28; 8 nucleotides line up with TRBD2. This CDR3 has 15 amino acids. V lost 7 bases and J lost 5; bases outside the gene matches: 12. The germline CDR1 and CDR2 sequences are MDHEN and SYDVKM. This CDR3 is CASTTPGSGIETQYF. CDR3 nucleotides: TGTGCCAGCACCACACCGGGTAGCGGGATCGAGACCCAGTACTTC.

V is TRBV19 and J is TRBJ2-3; D remains ambiguous. The CDR3 is made up of 13 amino acids. V lost 1 base and J lost 3, with 5 bases in between. Per germline, CDR1 LNHDA and CDR2 SQIVND (reference sequence). The DNA of the CDR3 is TGTGCCAGTAGTATAGTTCAGACAGATACGCAGTATTTT. Translating gives CASSIVQTDTQYF.

This clone was detected only a few times. This CDR3 reads CASSQEHVSSYEQYF. The CDR3 DNA reads as TGTGCCAGCAGCCAAGAGCATGTTAGCTCCTACGAGCAGTACTTC. The gene calls are TRBV4-2 and TRBJ2-7; D is undetermined. Trimming cost V 0 bases and J 0 bases, with 9 bases left between them. This CDR3 spans 15 amino acids. Germline V gives CDR1 LGHNA, CDR2 YNFKEQ.

The rearrangement uses TRBV11-2 and TRBJ2-7; 8 bases fit TRBD2. The germline V gene encodes CDR1 SGHAT and CDR2 FQNNGV. The CDR3 is 16 amino acids. Losses at the gene ends were 5 bases for V and 4 bases for J; bases not matched to a gene: 13. CDR3 sequence: CASSQKAPRGGYEQYF. The CDR3 region has the DNA TGTGCCAGCAGCCAAAAAGCCCCACGGGGGGGGTACGAGCAGTACTTC.

This clone is a singleton in its sample. The V call is TRBV6-5, the J call TRBJ2-1; no clear D gene. V dropped 4 bases and J dropped 5 bases, with 12 bases sitting between them. Germline values: CDR1 MNHEY, CDR2 SVGAGI. There are 14 residues in the CDR3. The CDR3 loop reads CASSSPTRHNEQFF. CDR3 sequence (DNA): TGTGCCAGCAGTTCCCCGACAAGGCACAATGAGCAGTTCTTC.

The chain employs TRBV5-6 and TRBJ2-1, with D tentatively TRBD1 (6 bases). The ends were cut back, 4 bases at V and 0 bases at J, with 11 bases in the middle. This CDR3 has 15 amino acids. Germline CDR1 SGHDT, CDR2 YYEEEE. The CDR3 is CASSRGQSSYNEQFF. CDR3 nucleotide sequence: TGTGCCAGCAGCCGGGGACAAAGCTCCTACAATGAGCAGTTCTTC. The whole variable domain, remainder taken from reference TRBV5-6 and TRBJ2-1, is DAGVTQSPTHLIKTRGQQVTLRCSPKSGHDTVSWYQQALGQGPQFIFQYYEEEERQRGNFPDRFSGHQFPNYSSELNVNALLLGDSALYLCASSRGQSSYNEQFFGPGTRLTVL.

This clone has a single count. The V gene is TRBV15, the J gene TRBJ1-4; unclear D gene. Germline V gene lookup returns CDR1 LNHNV and CDR2 YYDKDF (reference sequence). The CDR3 consists of 14 residues. Trimming removed 1 base from V and 0 bases from J, with 3 bases in between. The CDR3 region is CATSRAATNEKLFF. Written as DNA, the CDR3 is TGTGCCACCAGCAGAGCGGCAACTAATGAAAAACTGTTTTTT.

V is TRBV18 and J is TRBJ1-1; no clear D gene. Germline V gene data show CDR1 as KGHSH and CDR2 as LQKENI. V was cut by 6 bases and J by 3 bases, with 5 bases left in between. The CDR3 has 11 residues. The CDR3 DNA reads TGTGCCAGCTCGTCGGACACTGAAGCTTTCTTT. Its translation is CASSSDTEAFF.

The chain has TRBV4-1 and TRBJ1-1; D unresolved. V lost 4 bases to trimming and J lost 0 bases, with 3 bases between them. The CDR3 has 12 amino acids. Looked up from germline, CDR1 is MGHRA and CDR2 is YSYEKL. For the CDR3, the DNA is TGCGCCAGCAGCCGAGTGAACACTGAAGCTTTCTTT. It encodes CASSRVNTEAFF.

The chain couples TRBV5-1 to TRBJ2-7; possibly TRBD2 for D (7 bases). CDR1 is SGHRS, CDR2 YFSETQ, per germline. The CDR3 totals 15 residues. V dropped 4 bases and J dropped 3 bases, with 17 bases sitting between them. CDR3 sequence (DNA): TGCGCCAGCAGCCCGTGGGGGGGGCGCGACTACGAGCAGTACTTC. As protein: CASSPWGGRDYEQYF. The full variable domain, in which reference TRBV5-1 and TRBJ2-7 provide the parts outside the CDR3, is KAGVTQTPRYLIKTRGQQVTLSCSPISGHRSVSWYQQTPGQGLQFLFEYFSETQRNKGNFPGRFSGRQFSNSRSEMNVSTLELGDSALYLCASSPWGGRDYEQYFGPGTRLTVT.

The CDR3: CSVRVRESSYEQYF. In DNA form, the CDR3 reads TGCAGCGTCCGGGTCAGAGAATCTTCCTACGAGCAGTACTTC. V gene TRBV29-1 combines with J gene TRBJ2-7; no clear D gene. Germline V CDR1 and CDR2: SQVTM, ANQGSEA. The CDR3 extends over 14 amino acids. The V end lost 6 bases, the J end lost 1 base, and 16 bases lay between the germline ends.

This clone was counted between two and nine times. This chain links TRBV2 with TRBJ2-7, with 7 bases that match TRBD1. The CDR3 length is 14 residues. CDR1 and CDR2 from the germline V gene are SNHLY and FYNNEI. Trimming removed 4 bases from V and 5 bases from J; junction bases left unmatched: 8. The CDR3 reads CASSGQGSFDEQYF. In nucleotides, the CDR3 is TGTGCCAGCAGTGGACAGGGAAGTTTCGACGAGCAGTACTTC.